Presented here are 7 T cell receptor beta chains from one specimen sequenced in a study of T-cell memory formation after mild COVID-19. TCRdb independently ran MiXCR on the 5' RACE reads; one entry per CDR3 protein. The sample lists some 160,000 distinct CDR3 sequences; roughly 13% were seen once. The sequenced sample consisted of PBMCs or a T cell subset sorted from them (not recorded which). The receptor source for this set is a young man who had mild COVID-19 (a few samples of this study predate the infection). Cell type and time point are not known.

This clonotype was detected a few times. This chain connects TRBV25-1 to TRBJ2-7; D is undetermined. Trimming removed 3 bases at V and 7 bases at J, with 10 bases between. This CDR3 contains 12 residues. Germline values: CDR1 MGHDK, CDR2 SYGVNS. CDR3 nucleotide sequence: TGTGCCAGCAGTGAGTATTCCTGGGAGCAGTACTTC. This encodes CASSEYSWEQYF.

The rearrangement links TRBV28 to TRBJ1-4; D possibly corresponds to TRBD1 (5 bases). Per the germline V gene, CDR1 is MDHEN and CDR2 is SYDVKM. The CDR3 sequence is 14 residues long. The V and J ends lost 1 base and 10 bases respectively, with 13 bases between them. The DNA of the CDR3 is TGTGCCAGCAGTTTATCAACGGGGGACGGAAAACTGTTTTTT. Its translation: CASSLSTGDGKLFF.

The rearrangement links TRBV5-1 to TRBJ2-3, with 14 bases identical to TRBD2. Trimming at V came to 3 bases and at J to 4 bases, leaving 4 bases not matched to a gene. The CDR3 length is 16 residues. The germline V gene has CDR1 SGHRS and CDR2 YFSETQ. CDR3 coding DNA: TGCGCCAGCAGCTCTGGGACTAGCGGGGGCTCAGATACGCAGTATTTT. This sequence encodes CASSSGTSGGSDTQYF.

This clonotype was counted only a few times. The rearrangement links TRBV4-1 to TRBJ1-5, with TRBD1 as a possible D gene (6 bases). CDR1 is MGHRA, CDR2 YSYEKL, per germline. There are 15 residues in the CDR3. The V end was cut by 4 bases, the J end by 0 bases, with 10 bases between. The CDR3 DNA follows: TGCGCCAGCAGCCCTTACAGGGATAGCAATCAGCCCCAGCATTTT. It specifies CASSPYRDSNQPQHF.

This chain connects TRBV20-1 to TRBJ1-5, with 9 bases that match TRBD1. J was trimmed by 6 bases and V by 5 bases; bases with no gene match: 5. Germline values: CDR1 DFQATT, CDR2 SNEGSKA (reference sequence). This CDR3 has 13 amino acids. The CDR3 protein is CSAAQGAGQPQHF. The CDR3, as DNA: TGCAGTGCTGCACAGGGGGCTGGTCAGCCCCAGCATTTT.

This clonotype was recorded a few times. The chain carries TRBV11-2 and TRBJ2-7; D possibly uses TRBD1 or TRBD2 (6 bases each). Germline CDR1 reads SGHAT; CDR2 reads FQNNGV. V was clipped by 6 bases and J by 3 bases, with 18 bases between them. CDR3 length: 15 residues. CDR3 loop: CASRAVGGASYEQYF. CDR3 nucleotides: TGTGCCAGCAGAGCCGTCGGGGGCGCAAGCTACGAGCAGTACTTC.

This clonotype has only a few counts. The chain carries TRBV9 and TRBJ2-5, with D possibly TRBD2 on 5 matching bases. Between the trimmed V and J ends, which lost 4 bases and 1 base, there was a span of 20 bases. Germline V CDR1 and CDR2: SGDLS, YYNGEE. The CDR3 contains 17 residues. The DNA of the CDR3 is TGTGCCAGCAGCAACGGGGATCTGCCGGAGTTCCAAGAGACCCAGTACTTC. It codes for CASSNGDLPEFQETQYF.